The 15 T cell receptor beta chains in this list originate from one sample, sequenced in a study of PD-L1 blockade in urothelial cancer. Data came from immunoSEQ multiplex PCR; TCRdb stores just in-frame clones and leaves some out. This table holds about 85,000 clones, 70% to 90% found once. This sample's time point: pretreatment peripheral blood. The source material was PBMCs, sampled around atezolizumab (anti-PD-L1) treatment. The receptors originated from a man aged 55-75 years with urothelial cancer.

The chain couples TRBV19 to TRBJ2-7; possible D gene TRBD2, 5 bases. Between the trimmed V and J ends, which lost 5 bases and 2 bases, there was a span of 13 bases. CDR1 is LNHDA, CDR2 SQIVND, per germline (reference sequence). The CDR3 has 14 residues. The CDR3 DNA follows: TGTGCCAGTAGTCCACGGACTGGAACCTACGAGCAGTACTTC. Translation: CASSPRTGTYEQYF.

V gene TRBV10-3 combines with J gene TRBJ2-5; 11 bases map to TRBD1. The CDR3 consists of 13 residues. J lost 5 bases, V lost 6 bases, and 2 bases had no gene match. Germline V gives CDR1 ENHRY, CDR2 SYGVKD. The CDR3 coding sequence is TGTGCCATCAGCTGGACAGGGGGCGAGACCCAGTACTTC. Its protein product is CAISWTGGETQYF.

The rearrangement links TRBV28 to TRBJ2-3; TRBD2 matches 10 bases. Losses at the gene ends were 2 bases for V and 0 bases for J; bases not matched to a gene: 2. In germline, CDR1 is MDHEN, CDR2 SYDVKM. The CDR3 has 16 amino acids. CDR3 coding DNA: TGTGCCAGCAGTTTAGGAGCGGGAGGGAGCACAGATACGCAGTATTTT. Residues: CASSLGAGGSTDTQYF.

The chain is built from TRBV5-1 and TRBJ2-2; D is unclear. There are 16 residues in the CDR3. Germline V gene lookup returns CDR1 SGHRS and CDR2 YFSETQ. V gave up 4 bases and J gave up 1 base, with 14 bases separating them. The DNA of the CDR3 is TGCGCCAGCAGCCCCTCGTACCTAGGGAACACCGGGGAGCTGTTTTTT. Amino acid sequence: CASSPSYLGNTGELFF.

The chain carries TRBV7-2 and TRBJ2-1; D ambiguous. Germline CDR1 reads SGHTA; CDR2 reads FQGNSA. CDR3 size: 15 residues. Trimming pared 0 bases from V and 0 bases from J, leaving 6 bases between. The CDR3 DNA reads TGTGCCAGCAGCTTAGCGTCGAGCTCCTACAATGAGCAGTTCTTC. It is translated as CASSLASSSYNEQFF.

The genes are TRBV6-1 and TRBJ1-1; TRBD1 is a possible D gene (5 bases). Looked up from germline, CDR1 is MNHNS and CDR2 is SASEGT. The CDR3 is 13 amino acids. Between the trimmed V and J ends, which lost 10 bases and 2 bases, there was a span of 14 bases. CDR3 nucleotides: TGTGCCACCCCAACAGGAACTAACACTGAAGCTTTCTTT. It yields the protein CATPTGTNTEAFF.

V usage is TRBV15 and J usage is TRBJ1-6; D possibly corresponds to TRBD1 (6 bases). The CDR3 has 13 amino acids. V gave up 8 bases and J gave up 10 bases, with 15 bases separating them. The germline CDR1 and CDR2 sequences are LNHNV and YYDKDF (reference sequence). The CDR3 DNA sequence: TGTGCCACCGGGATCGTGGGGGCATCACCCCTCCACTTT. Residues: CATGIVGASPLHF.

The chain employs TRBV7-3 and TRBJ2-2; 7 nucleotides match TRBD2. The CDR3 totals 16 residues. The germline V gene has CDR1 SGHTA and CDR2 FQGTGA. V shed 1 base and J 4 bases; nucleotides not matched to a gene: 6. The CDR3, as DNA: TGTGCCAGCAGCTTAAGGAGCGGGGTTCGCACCGGGGAGCTGTTTTTT. Amino acids: CASSLRSGVRTGELFF.

The rearrangement links TRBV6-6 to TRBJ2-3; TRBD2 matches at 8 bases. V was clipped by 0 bases and J by 3 bases; unmatched bases: 5. Per germline, CDR1 MNHNY and CDR2 SVGAGI (reference sequence). This CDR3 is 16 amino acids long. The CDR3 sequence: CASSYSRGGNTDTQYF. The CDR3, as DNA: TGTGCCAGCAGTTACTCCCGGGGGGGCAATACAGATACGCAGTATTTT.

The rearrangement joins TRBV5-5 to TRBJ1-1; TRBD1 aligns across 7 bases. Germline-derived CDR1 and CDR2 are SGHKS and YYEKEE (reference sequence). The CDR3 contains 14 residues. J lost 9 bases, V lost 4 bases, and 12 bases had no gene match. The CDR3 spells CASSILRDSQKAFF. DNA for the CDR3: TGTGCCAGCAGCATATTGAGGGACAGCCAGAAAGCTTTCTTT.

The chain uses TRBV28 and TRBJ2-1; no reliable D call. Germline assignment: CDR1 MDHEN and CDR2 SYDVKM. V was cut by 6 bases and J by 2 bases, with 14 bases left in between. The CDR3 is 15 amino acids. The CDR3 loop is CASRVPSLPYNEQFF. In nucleotides, the CDR3 is TGTGCCAGCAGAGTACCTTCACTTCCCTACAATGAGCAGTTCTTC.

The genes are TRBV7-6 and TRBJ1-2, with D possibly matching TRBD1 (6 bases). Germline lookup yields CDR1 SGHVS and CDR2 FNYEAQ. The V and J ends lost 6 bases and 7 bases respectively, with 15 bases between them. The CDR3 sequence is 13 residues long. In DNA form, the CDR3 reads TGTGCCAGCAGAAGTTCGGGGGGCTTTGGCTACACCTTC. It codes for CASRSSGGFGYTF.

The chain employs TRBV5-1 and TRBJ2-1; no clear D gene. Germline V lookup: CDR1 SGHRS, CDR2 YFSETQ. The CDR3 totals 12 residues. Trimming left V 6 bases short and J 6 bases short, with 10 bases between. The CDR3: CASTHPGNEQFF. The CDR3 region has the DNA TGCGCCAGCACCCACCCCGGCAATGAGCAGTTCTTC.

This clone was seen ten or more times. The gene calls are TRBV30 and TRBJ2-7; D gene uncertain. The ends were cut back, 0 bases at V and 3 bases at J, with 6 bases in the middle. Per the germline V gene, CDR1 is GTSNPN and CDR2 is SVGIG (reference sequence). CDR3 size: 12 residues. CDR3 DNA sequence: TGTGCCTGGAGTGTAAGCGTCTACGAGCAGTACTTC. Encoded protein: CAWSVSVYEQYF. Using reference TRBV30 and TRBJ2-7 for the parts outside the CDR3, the full variable domain is SQTIHQWPATLVQPVGSPLSLECTVEGTSNPNLYWYRQAAGRGLQLLFYSVGIGQISSEVPQNLSASRPQDRQFILSSKKLLLSDSGFYLCAWSVSVYEQYFGPGTRLTVT.

The chain carries TRBV7-2 and TRBJ1-5; D unclear. V was trimmed by 2 bases and J by 6 bases, leaving 11 bases between them. The CDR3 length is 14 residues. CDR1 is SGHTA and CDR2 is FQGNSA in the germline V gene. CDR3 bases: TGTGCCAGCAGCTTATACGGGGAAGGTCAGCCCCAGCATTTT. This codes for CASSLYGEGQPQHF.